The 2 T cell receptor beta chains in this list originate from one sample, sequenced in a study of blood T cell repertoires in COVID-19. TCRdb's table, derived via immunoSEQ multiplex PCR, lists solely in-frame clones and lacks some. The table records some 220,000 clones, more than 75% of them present only once. The specimen was peripheral blood. The source is a man aged 45 to 65 who had recovered from COVID-19.

CDR3 sequence: CASSPGLAGLDTQYF. The CDR3 DNA is TGTGCCAGCTCACCGGGACTAGCGGGATTAGATACGCAGTATTTT. The V gene is TRBV18, the J gene TRBJ2-3, with 13 bases matching TRBD2. V gave up 3 bases and J gave up 5 bases; unmatched junction bases: 2. The CDR3 spans 15 residues. CDR1 KGHSH and CDR2 LQKENI come from the germline V gene.

The chain uses TRBV27 and TRBJ2-5, with TRBD2 matching 9 bases. The CDR3 totals 17 residues. V lost 3 bases, J lost 5 bases, and 13 bases stayed unmatched. Germline values: CDR1 MNHEY, CDR2 SMNVEV (reference sequence). CDR3 sequence: CASSFSTSGFRAETQYF. In nucleotides, the CDR3 is TGTGCCAGCAGTTTCTCCACTAGCGGGTTTCGCGCTGAGACCCAGTACTTC.